This TCR beta chain was recorded in a study of cytomegalovirus exposure and HLA in healthy donors. Every donor was a healthy person donating bone marrow. Germline V lookup: CDR1 SQVTM, CDR2 ANQGSEA. The CDR3 length is 14 residues. J was trimmed by 2 bases and V by 7 bases; bases with no gene match: 9. Turning to this clone: The antigen is not known.

With 60 Vbeta and 13 Jbeta primers, the PCR was carried out. Sequencing was performed with immunoSEQ multiplex PCR; in TCRdb, only in-frame clones are kept and a portion is missing. The top ten clones hold 0.8% to 1% of a sample with around 150,000 clones, 70% to 90% of them seen once. Study-wide findings and caveats: Usually a TCR sequence was rare, but some public TCRs were found in many donors. Reportedly, HLA-A and HLA-B alleles of most subjects were accurately predicted from TCR beta.

The V and J genes are TRBV29-1 and TRBJ2-7, with 9 positions matching TRBD2. Sequencing input: PBMCs. The sequence came from a woman in her 30s in good health and CMV-seronegative. Here the CDR3 reads CSDPQREVTYEQYF. The CDR3 DNA follows: TGCAGCGACCCTCAGCGGGAGGTAACCTACGAGCAGTACTTC.